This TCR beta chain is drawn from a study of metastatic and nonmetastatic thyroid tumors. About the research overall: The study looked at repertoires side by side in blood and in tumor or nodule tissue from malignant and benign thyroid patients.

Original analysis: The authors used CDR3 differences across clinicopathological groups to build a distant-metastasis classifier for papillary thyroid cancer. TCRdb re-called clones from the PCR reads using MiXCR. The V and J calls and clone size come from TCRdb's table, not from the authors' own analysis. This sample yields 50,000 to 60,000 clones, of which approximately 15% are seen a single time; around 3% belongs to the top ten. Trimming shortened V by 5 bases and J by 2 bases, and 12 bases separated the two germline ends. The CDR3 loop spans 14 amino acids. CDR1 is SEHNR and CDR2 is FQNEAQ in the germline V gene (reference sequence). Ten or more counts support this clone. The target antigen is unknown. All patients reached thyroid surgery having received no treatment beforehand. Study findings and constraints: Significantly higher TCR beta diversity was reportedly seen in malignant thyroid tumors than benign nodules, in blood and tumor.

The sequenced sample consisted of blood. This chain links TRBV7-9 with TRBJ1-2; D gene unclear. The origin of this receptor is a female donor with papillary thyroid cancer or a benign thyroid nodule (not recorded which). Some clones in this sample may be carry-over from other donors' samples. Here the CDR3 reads CASSHLTLNYGYTF. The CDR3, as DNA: TGTGCCAGCAGCCACCTGACCCTAAACTATGGCTACACCTTC.